This TCR beta chain is from a study of blood T cell repertoires in COVID-19. Overall study: Spain, Italy and the United States supplied samples that represented acute and convalescent COVID-19. From T cells, B-cell-depleted T cells, or PBMCs came the material, which was cDNA or gDNA.

Methods used by the authors: Nucleated cell counts were estimated from reference gene primer amplification. Assay: immunoSEQ multiplex PCR; the TCRdb copy retains only in-frame clones and omits some. V and J calls and clone size are given by that table; D and trimming were obtained from the DNA. The sample shows roughly 300,000 clones, about 89% of them seen only once. V lost 1 base, J lost 7 bases, and 15 bases lay in between. The CDR3 contains 15 residues. The V gene's germline CDR1 is LGHDT and CDR2 YNNKEL (reference sequence). The chain combines TRBV3-1 (or the pseudogene TRBV3-2) with TRBJ2-3, with D tentatively TRBD2 (5 bases). The sequence derives from a man between 18 and 35 years old who had recovered from COVID-19. Sequenced input: peripheral blood. In DNA, the CDR3 is TGTGCCAGCAGCCAAGTCCTAGCTGGGTCTAATACGCAGTATTTT. Residues: CASSQVLAGSNTQYF.